This T cell receptor (beta chain) was documented in a study of regulatory T cells in long-lasting Graves disease. Arm-PCR of CDR3 regions and iRepertoire HTBI primers were used to build TCR beta libraries. TCRdb passed the multiplex PCR reads through MiXCR, listing each CDR3 protein once. The profile shows 360,000 or so distinct CDR3 sequences, around 15% of them singletons. As to time point: newly diagnosed GD, antithyroid drugs for less than 3 months. From RNA extracted from PBMCs, the TCR library was made. Patients were from an endocrinology department in Xi'an, China. EDTA tubes held roughly 9.9 milliliters of peripheral blood from each patient. Comment on this clonotype: A much more abundant neighbour one base away suggests this may be a read error.

The CDR3 runs to 14 residues. The germline V gene encodes CDR1 MNHEY and CDR2 SMNVEV (reference sequence). The sample was also linked to a second study, of T cells in Graves' hyperthyroidism and ophthalmopathy. From that report: Participants, patients aged 18 to 65, had newly diagnosed hyperthyroidism with a duration under 2 months. The blood repertoire included most of the expanded thyroid clonotypes above 0.001.

The receptor comes from a woman younger than 35 with Graves disease. This chain joins TRBV27 and TRBJ2-1; 9 bases align to TRBD2. This specimen consisted of peripheral blood mononuclear cells (PBMCs), obtained at new diagnosis, from a patient treated with antithyroid drugs. CDR3 in DNA: TGTGCCAGCAAACCGACTAGCGGATACAATGGGCAGTTCTTC. Protein: CASKPTSGYNGQFF.